Below are 27 T cell receptor beta chains sequenced from a single sample in a study of T cell changes during pregnancy in multiple sclerosis. The repertoire was sequenced with immunoSEQ multiplex PCR; TCRdb's copy has only in-frame clones and lacks some. Of approximately 100,000 clones listed, more than 90% are singletons. The sequenced sample was peripheral blood, obtained in the second trimester of pregnancy. These receptors were taken from a female donor with multiple sclerosis, enrolled in a pregnancy study.

This chain links TRBV7-2 with TRBJ2-7, with 9 bases aligning to TRBD2. Unmatched junction bases numbered 10, after V lost 5 bases and J lost 5 bases. CDR3 length equals 15 residues. Germline CDR1 reads SGHTA; CDR2 reads FQGNSA. The CDR3 here is CASSRLAGSFDEQYF. For the CDR3, the DNA is TGTGCCAGCAGCCGCCTAGCGGGGTCTTTCGACGAGCAGTACTTC.

V gene TRBV11-3 combines with J gene TRBJ2-7; the match to TRBD1 covers 9 bases. The V gene's germline CDR1 is SGHNT and CDR2 YENEEA. V shed 5 bases and J 2 bases; nucleotides not matched to a gene: 7. The CDR3 loop spans 15 amino acids. The DNA of the CDR3 is TGTGCCAGCAGCCATAGAGGGACAGGGACCTACGAGCAGTACTTC. Amino acids: CASSHRGTGTYEQYF.

V gene TRBV28 combines with J gene TRBJ2-7; 7 bases fit TRBD1. Per the germline V gene, CDR1 is MDHEN and CDR2 is SYDVKM. V dropped 7 bases and J dropped 3; count of bases not matched to a gene: 6. The CDR3 covers 13 residues. In DNA form, the CDR3 reads TGTGCCAGCACACGACAGGGACACTACGAGCAGTACTTC. Protein: CASTRQGHYEQYF.

This clone appeared once. The gene calls are TRBV19 and TRBJ1-4, with a tentative D call TRBD1 (5 bases). Germline-derived CDR1 and CDR2 are LNHDA and SQIVND (reference sequence). Trimming removed 3 bases from V and 7 bases from J, with 9 bases in between. The CDR3 length is 13 residues. The CDR3: CASSIRGGEKLFF. The CDR3 region has the DNA TGTGCCAGTAGTATCCGCGGGGGTGAAAAACTGTTTTTT.

The chain carries TRBV14 and TRBJ1-1; no reliable D call. V was pared by 4 bases and J by 7 bases, with 10 bases between. The germline V gene encodes CDR1 SGHDN and CDR2 FVKESK. The CDR3 is 12 residues long. CDR3 region: CASSPWYGEAFF. DNA for the CDR3: TGTGCCAGCAGCCCATGGTACGGTGAAGCTTTCTTT.

V is TRBV19 and J is TRBJ1-5; weak D call: TRBD1 (6 bases). Germline V CDR1 and CDR2: LNHDA, SQIVND (reference sequence). V shed 5 bases and J shed 0 bases, with 14 bases lying between them. The CDR3 is 16 residues long. This chain's CDR3 is CASSHKQGYSNQPQHF. CDR3 in DNA: TGTGCCAGTAGTCATAAACAGGGATATAGCAATCAGCCCCAGCATTTT.

The genes are TRBV19 and TRBJ2-7; D gene ambiguous. The germline V gene has CDR1 LNHDA and CDR2 SQIVND (reference sequence). The CDR3 contains 14 residues. The V end was cut by 4 bases, the J end by 2 bases, with 12 bases between. The DNA of the CDR3 is TGTGCCAGTAGTAGTAGAGTTTCCCCCTACGAGCAGTACTTC. Residues: CASSSRVSPYEQYF.

The V gene is TRBV19, the J gene TRBJ2-7; 10 positions match TRBD1. Germline values: CDR1 LNHDA, CDR2 SQIVND (reference sequence). V was pared by 4 bases and J by 6 bases, with 9 bases of the junction left unmatched. CDR3 length: 15 residues. The CDR3 DNA reads as TGTGCCAGTAGTACTCACCGGGACAGGGGTAGCGAGCAGTACTTC. As protein: CASSTHRDRGSEQYF.

V usage is TRBV5-1 and J usage is TRBJ2-7, with 8 bases identical to TRBD2. CDR3 length: 16 residues. V lost 0 bases and J lost 1; bases outside the gene matches: 6. Germline CDR1 reads SGHRS; CDR2 reads YFSETQ. DNA of the CDR3: TGCGCCAGCAGCTTGGAGAGCGGGAGTTCGTCCTACGAGCAGTACTTC. Translating gives CASSLESGSSSYEQYF. Full variable domain (missing parts from reference TRBV5-1 and TRBJ2-7): KAGVTQTPRYLIKTRGQQVTLSCSPISGHRSVSWYQQTPGQGLQFLFEYFSETQRNKGNFPGRFSGRQFSNSRSEMNVSTLELGDSALYLCASSLESGSSSYEQYFGPGTRLTVT.

The rearrangement links TRBV19 to TRBJ2-1; TRBD2 agrees at 14 bases. Germline V gene data show CDR1 as LNHDA and CDR2 as SQIVND (reference sequence). Trimming cost V 1 base and J 6 bases; bases outside gene matches: 5. The CDR3 loop spans 17 amino acids. Written as DNA, the CDR3 is TGTGCCAGTAGTATAGGCCCGGGACTAGCGGGGGCCAATGAGCAGTTCTTC. This gives the protein CASSIGPGLAGANEQFF.

The genes are TRBV4-1 and TRBJ2-5, with 10 bases aligning to TRBD1. From germline, CDR1 is MGHRA and CDR2 YSYEKL. Trimming took 3 bases from V and 1 from J; bases not matched to a gene: 5. This CDR3 spans 16 amino acids. CDR3 bases: TGCGCCAGCAGCCACATCGACAGGGGGCCCCAAGAGACCCAGTACTTC. It encodes CASSHIDRGPQETQYF.

The CDR3 reads CASSEALIAGLGTGELFF. CDR3 coding DNA: TGTGCCAGCAGTGAAGCGCTCATTGCGGGGCTGGGCACCGGGGAGCTGTTTTTT. The V gene is TRBV6-1, the J gene TRBJ2-2; D may be TRBD2 (6 bases). This CDR3 is built from 18 residues. Germline V gene lookup returns CDR1 MNHNS and CDR2 SASEGT. Trimming took 0 bases from V and 4 from J, leaving 18 bases between them.

This clone was picked up one time. The rearrangement links TRBV6-5 to TRBJ1-2; 9 bases align to TRBD1. This CDR3 region has 15 residues. Germline V gene data show CDR1 as MNHEY and CDR2 as SVGAGI. V trimming: 2 bases; J trimming: 7 bases; junction bases outside the gene matches: 8. The CDR3: CASSYDNRDRAGYTF. The CDR3 DNA follows: TGTGCCAGCAGTTACGACAACCGGGACAGGGCTGGCTACACCTTC.

The J gene is TRBJ1-2, the V gene TRBV5-1, with TRBD1 matching 7 bases. The length of the CDR3 is 15 residues. The V gene's germline CDR1 is SGHRS and CDR2 YFSETQ. V lost 4 bases, J lost 7 bases, and 13 bases stayed unmatched. This CDR3 is CASSPPGVGGLGYTF. CDR3 in DNA: TGCGCCAGCAGCCCCCCGGGGGTAGGGGGCCTTGGCTACACCTTC.

The CDR3 is CASSLDLGNQPQHF. CDR3 coding DNA: TGTGCCAGCTCACTGGACTTAGGCAATCAGCCCCAGCATTTT. V is TRBV18 and J is TRBJ1-5; D gene uncertain. Per the germline V gene, CDR1 is KGHSH and CDR2 is LQKENI. The CDR3 loop spans 14 amino acids. Trimming stripped 4 bases from V and 2 bases from J, with 9 bases between. Full variable domain (rest looked up from reference TRBV18 and TRBJ1-5): NAGVMQNPRHLVRRRGQEARLRCSPMKGHSHVYWYRQLPEEGLKFMVYLQKENIIDESGMPKERFSAEFPKEGPSILRIQQVVRGDSAAYFCASSLDLGNQPQHFGDGTRLSIL.

The genes are TRBV23-1 and TRBJ1-5; perhaps TRBD1 as D (5 bases). TRBV23-1 is recorded as an ORF, its role being uncertain. The V end was cut by 5 bases, the J end by 0 bases, with 23 bases between. This CDR3 has 19 amino acids. This chain's CDR3 is CASSDSQGGDDYSNQPQHF. The CDR3 DNA follows: TGCGCCAGCAGTGACTCCCAGGGAGGGGACGACTATAGCAATCAGCCCCAGCATTTT.

This rearrangement joins TRBV6-1 to TRBJ1-2; D not certain. The CDR3 contains 12 residues. Germline CDR1 reads MNHNS; CDR2 reads SASEGT. The ends were cut back, 4 bases at V and 4 bases at J, with 7 bases in the middle. This chain's CDR3 is CASSGNFYGYTF. CDR3 sequence (DNA): TGTGCCAGCAGTGGAAACTTCTATGGCTACACCTTC.

The genes are TRBV28 and TRBJ2-1; D unresolved. From germline, CDR1 is MDHEN and CDR2 SYDVKM. Trimming took 8 bases from V and 4 from J, leaving 18 bases between them. This CDR3 spans 15 amino acids. The CDR3 region is CASGSFGHPYNEQFF. In nucleotides, the CDR3 is TGTGCCAGCGGTAGCTTCGGCCATCCATACAATGAGCAGTTCTTC.

V usage is TRBV28 and J usage is TRBJ2-3; TRBD1 matches at 9 bases. Trimming at V came to 4 bases and at J to 8 bases, leaving 4 bases not matched to a gene. The CDR3 totals 13 residues. Germline assignment: CDR1 MDHEN and CDR2 SYDVKM. CDR3 DNA sequence: TGTGCCAGCAGTTACAGGGGGCAGGGTACGCAGTATTTT. Translating gives CASSYRGQGTQYF.

The chain joins TRBV2 to TRBJ2-1; tentatively, D is TRBD2 (6 bases). Trimming stripped 7 bases from V and 7 bases from J, with 17 bases between. Germline CDR1 reads SNHLY; CDR2 reads FYNNEI. This CDR3 comprises 14 residues. Here the CDR3 DNA reads TGTGCCAGCAATCGTGGGGGGTGGTCGAATGAGCAGTTCTTC. Translation gives CASNRGGWSNEQFF.

This sequence joins TRBV7-9 and TRBJ1-3; 10 nucleotides match TRBD1. From germline, CDR1 is SEHNR and CDR2 FQNEAQ (reference sequence). Trimming took 5 bases from V and 3 from J; bases not matched to a gene: 4. The CDR3 is 15 amino acids. The DNA for the CDR3 is TGTGCCAGCAGCATGGGGACAGGGGTTGGAAACACCATATATTTT. Residues: CASSMGTGVGNTIYF.

The CDR3 here is CASSFWGPSSEAFF. As DNA, the CDR3 is TGTGCCAGCAGTTTTTGGGGGCCAAGTAGTGAAGCTTTCTTT. J is TRBJ1-1 and V is TRBV27; a weak D match, TRBD1 (6 bases). Trimming took off 3 bases at V and 7 bases at J, with 15 bases between the two ends. Germline assignment: CDR1 MNHEY and CDR2 SMNVEV (reference sequence). CDR3 length: 14 residues.

The J gene is TRBJ2-7, the V gene TRBV27, with TRBD1 as a possible D gene (6 bases). Trimming cost V 5 bases and J 1 base, with 15 bases left between them. From germline, CDR1 is MNHEY and CDR2 SMNVEV (reference sequence). The CDR3 is 15 residues long. CDR3 loop: CASSLGQIGSYEQYF. DNA for the CDR3: TGTGCCAGCAGTCTCGGACAGATAGGGTCCTACGAGCAGTACTTC.

This clone is a singleton in its sample. V and J are TRBV28 and TRBJ1-2; D perhaps matches TRBD1 (6 bases). Trimming pared 7 bases from V and 7 bases from J, leaving 13 bases between. The V gene's germline CDR1 is MDHEN and CDR2 SYDVKM. This CDR3 has 12 amino acids. The CDR3 sequence is CASTGQSPGYTF. The DNA for the CDR3 is TGTGCCAGCACCGGACAGAGCCCTGGCTACACCTTC.

Many counts were recorded for this clone. The chain recombines TRBV6-1 with TRBJ1-2; tentatively, D is TRBD1 (5 bases). V was trimmed by 4 bases and J by 2 bases, leaving 11 bases between them. The CDR3 is 14 amino acids. Per germline, CDR1 MNHNS and CDR2 SASEGT. CDR3 loop: CASSGAGMNYGYTF. CDR3 DNA: TGTGCCAGCAGTGGTGCAGGGATGAACTATGGCTACACCTTC.

This chain links TRBV11-2 with TRBJ2-7; TRBD2 agrees at 8 bases. V was pared by 1 base and J by 4 bases, with 3 bases of the junction left unmatched. The CDR3 has 14 amino acids. Germline lookup yields CDR1 SGHAT and CDR2 FQNNGV. The CDR3 spells CASSLASGSYEQYF. DNA for the CDR3: TGTGCCAGCAGCTTAGCTAGCGGGTCTTACGAGCAGTACTTC.

V is TRBV4-3 and J is TRBJ2-2, with TRBD2 identical over 8 bases. The CDR3 spans 18 residues. The V gene's germline CDR1 is LGHNA and CDR2 YSLEER. Germline trimming cut 1 base from V and 4 bases from J; bases unmatched to any gene: 11. The CDR3 spells CASSQGTNLAGGTGELFF. In nucleotides, the CDR3 is TGCGCCAGCAGCCAAGGGACAAACCTTGCGGGGGGCACCGGGGAGCTGTTTTTT.